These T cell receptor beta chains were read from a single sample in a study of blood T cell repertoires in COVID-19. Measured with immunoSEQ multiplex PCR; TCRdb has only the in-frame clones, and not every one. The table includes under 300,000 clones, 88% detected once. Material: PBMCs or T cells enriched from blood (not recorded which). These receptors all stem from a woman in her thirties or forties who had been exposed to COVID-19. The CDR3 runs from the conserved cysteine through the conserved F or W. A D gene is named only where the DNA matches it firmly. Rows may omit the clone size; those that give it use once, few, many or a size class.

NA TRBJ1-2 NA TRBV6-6 CASSFAFGQGYTF TGTGCCAGCAGTTTCGCGTTCGGACAAGGCTACACCTTC
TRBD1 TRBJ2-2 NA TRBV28 CASLTGGNGELFF TGTGCCAGCCTGACAGGGGGCAACGGGGAGCTGTTTTTT
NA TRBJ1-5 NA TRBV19 CASSIWGGAGIVSNQPQHF TGTGCCAGTAGTATTTGGGGCGGGGCGGGAATAGTGAGCAATCAGCCCCAGCATTTT
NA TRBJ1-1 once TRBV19 CASSMGGVNTEAFF TGTGCCAGTAGTATGGGGGGGGTGAACACTGAAGCTTTCTTT
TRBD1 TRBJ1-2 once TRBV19 CASSMLKGAGYGYTF TGTGCCAGTAGTATGTTAAAGGGGGCGGGCTATGGCTACACCTTC
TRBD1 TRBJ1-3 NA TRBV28 CASSWTTGDSGGNTIYF TGTGCCAGCAGTTGGACAACAGGGGATTCAGGGGGAAACACCATATATTTT
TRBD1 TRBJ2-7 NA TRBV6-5 CASQGRGRGAYEQYF TGTGCCAGCCAAGGAAGGGGGCGAGGGGCCTACGAGCAGTACTTC
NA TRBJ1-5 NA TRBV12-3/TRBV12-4 CASSPRDNQPQHF TGTGCCAGCAGTCCCAGGGACAATCAGCCCCAGCATTTT
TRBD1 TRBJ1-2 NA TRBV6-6 CASSHSTSGQGYGYTF TGTGCCAGCAGCCACAGCACCTCGGGACAGGGCTATGGCTACACCTTC
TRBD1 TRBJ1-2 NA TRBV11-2 CASSFLDRGDGYTF TGTGCCAGCAGCTTCCTGGACAGGGGAGATGGCTACACCTTC
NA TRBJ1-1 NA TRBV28 CASSFSSGARMNTEAFF TGTGCCAGCAGTTTTTCGTCAGGGGCACGCATGAACACTGAAGCTTTCTTT
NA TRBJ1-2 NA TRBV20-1 CSAHPYTF TGCAGTGCTCATCCCTACACCTTC
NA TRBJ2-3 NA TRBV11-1 CASSLAPRGAPDTQYF TGTGCCAGCAGCTTAGCACCTCGGGGGGCCCCGGATACGCAGTATTTT
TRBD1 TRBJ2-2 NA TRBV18 CASSPIPSGQLTGELFF TGTGCCAGCTCACCTATCCCCTCGGGACAGCTCACCGGGGAGCTGTTTTTT
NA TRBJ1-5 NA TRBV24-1 CATSAEGFGNQPQHF TGTGCCACCAGTGCAGAGGGTTTTGGAAATCAGCCCCAGCATTTT
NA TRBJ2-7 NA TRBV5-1 CASSIQGFPYEQYF TGCGCCAGCAGCATCCAGGGATTTCCCTACGAGCAGTACTTC
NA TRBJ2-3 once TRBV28 CASSLGESDTQYF TGTGCCAGCAGTTTAGGGGAGTCGGATACGCAGTATTTT
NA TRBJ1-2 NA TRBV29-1 CSVEDSAGGYTF TGCAGCGTTGAAGATTCGGCAGGGGGCTACACCTTC
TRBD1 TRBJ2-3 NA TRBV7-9 CASSSGQGHDTQYF TGTGCCAGCAGCTCGGGACAGGGACATGATACGCAGTATTTT
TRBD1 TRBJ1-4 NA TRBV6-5 CASSYALQGWEEKLFF TGTGCCAGCAGTTACGCTTTACAGGGGTGGGAAGAAAAACTGTTTTTT
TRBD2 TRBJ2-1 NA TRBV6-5 CASRTSRYNEQFF TGTGCCAGCAGGACTAGCCGGTACAATGAGCAGTTCTTC
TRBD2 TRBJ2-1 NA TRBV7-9 CASSRTRTSGSSYNEQFF TGTGCCAGCAGCCGGACCCGGACTAGCGGGAGCTCCTACAATGAGCAGTTCTTC
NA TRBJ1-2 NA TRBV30 CAWSLTPGDGTF TGTGCCTGGAGCTTAACACCAGGGGATGGCACCTTC
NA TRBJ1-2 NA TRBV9 CASSVGRRGANYGYTF TGTGCCAGCAGCGTTGGACGACGGGGAGCTAACTATGGCTACACCTTC
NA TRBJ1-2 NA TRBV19 CASSSGQLRGNYGYTF TGTGCCAGTAGTAGTGGCCAATTGAGGGGGAACTATGGCTACACCTTC
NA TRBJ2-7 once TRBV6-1 CASSETRVEQYF TGTGCCAGCAGTGAAACGAGGGTAGAGCAGTACTTC
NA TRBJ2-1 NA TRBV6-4 CASSIDGTRYNEQFF TGTGCCAGCAGTATAGACGGGACAAGGTACAATGAGCAGTTCTTC
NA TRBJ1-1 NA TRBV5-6 CASSFGWSGNTEAFF TGTGCCAGCAGCTTCGGTTGGAGTGGGAACACTGAAGCTTTCTTT
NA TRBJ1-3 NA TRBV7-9 CASSLVGIPDLSGNTIYF TGTGCCAGCAGCTTAGTCGGGATTCCAGATCTCTCTGGAAACACCATATATTTT
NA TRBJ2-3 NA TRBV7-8 CASSLIQNTDTQYF TGTGCCAGCAGCTTAATCCAAAACACAGATACGCAGTATTTT
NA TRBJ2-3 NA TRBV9 CASSVKLSTDTQYF TGTGCCAGCAGCGTAAAGCTAAGCACAGATACGCAGTATTTT
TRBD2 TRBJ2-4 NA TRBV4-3 CASSQGEGWVKNIQYF TGCGCCAGCAGCCAAGGGGAGGGTTGGGTCAAAAACATTCAGTACTTC
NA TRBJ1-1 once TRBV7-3 CASSRYTDTEAFF TGTGCCAGCAGCCGTTATACGGACACTGAAGCTTTCTTT
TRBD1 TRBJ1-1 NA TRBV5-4 CASSLRPDRANTEAFF TGTGCCAGCAGCTTGAGACCGGACAGGGCCAACACTGAAGCTTTCTTT
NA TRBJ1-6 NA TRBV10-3 CAIRGGAYNSPLHF TGTGCCATCAGGGGAGGAGCCTATAATTCACCCCTCCACTTT
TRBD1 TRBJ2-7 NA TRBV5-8 CASSLVDREFNEQYF TGTGCCAGCAGCTTGGTCGACAGGGAGTTCAACGAGCAGTACTTC
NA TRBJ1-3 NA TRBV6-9 CASSYGQGPGNTIYF TGTGCCAGCAGTTACGGGCAGGGGCCGGGAAACACCATATATTTT
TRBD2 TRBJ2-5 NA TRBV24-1 CATSDSREGAETQYF TGTGCCACCAGTGATTCGCGGGAGGGCGCGGAGACCCAGTACTTC
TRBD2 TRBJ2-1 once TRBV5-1 CASSRDSGGRGEQFF TGCGCCAGCAGCCGGGACAGCGGGGGGCGGGGTGAGCAGTTCTTC
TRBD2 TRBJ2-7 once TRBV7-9 CASSNSGGAIYEQYF TGTGCCAGCAGTAATAGCGGGGGGGCCATCTACGAGCAGTACTTC
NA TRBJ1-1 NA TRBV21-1 CAIGSVGHTNTEAFF TGTGCCATAGGAAGCGTGGGACACACGAACACTGAAGCTTTCTTT
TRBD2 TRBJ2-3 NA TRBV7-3 CASSLKGSGGTDTQYF TGTGCCAGCAGCTTAAAAGGTAGCGGGGGCACAGATACGCAGTATTTT
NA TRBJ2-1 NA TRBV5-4 CASSPRNSRYNEQFF TGTGCCAGCAGCCCCCGGAACAGCCGCTACAATGAGCAGTTCTTC
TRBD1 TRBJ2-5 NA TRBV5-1 CASSFVPGQGTKTQYF TGCGCCAGCAGCTTCGTCCCGGGACAGGGTACGAAGACCCAGTACTTC
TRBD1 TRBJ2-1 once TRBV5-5 CASSLAWTGERPYNEQFF TGTGCCAGCAGCTTGGCCTGGACAGGGGAGAGACCTTACAATGAGCAGTTCTTC
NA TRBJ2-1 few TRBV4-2 CASSRGQSGPSSYNEQFF TGTGCCAGCAGCCGGGGGCAGTCGGGACCGAGCTCCTACAATGAGCAGTTCTTC
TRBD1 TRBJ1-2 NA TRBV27 CASSDFGDRGNYGYTF TGTGCCAGCAGCGACTTTGGGGACAGGGGGAACTATGGCTACACCTTC
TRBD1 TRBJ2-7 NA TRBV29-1 CSVLQGAYEQYF TGCAGCGTACTACAGGGGGCCTACGAGCAGTACTTC
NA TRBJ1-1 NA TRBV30 CAWSVGAVTEAFF TGTGCCTGGAGTGTGGGGGCGGTCACTGAAGCTTTCTTT
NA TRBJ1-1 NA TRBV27 CASSQGKFRTEAFF TGTGCCAGCAGTCAGGGGAAGTTTCGCACTGAAGCTTTCTTT
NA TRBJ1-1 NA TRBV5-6 CASSRLGGRGLITEAFF TGTGCCAGCAGCCGATTAGGGGGTAGGGGCTTGATCACTGAAGCTTTCTTT
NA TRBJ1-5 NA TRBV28 CASRPGGTQPQHF TGTGCCAGCAGGCCCGGGGGGACTCAGCCCCAGCATTTT
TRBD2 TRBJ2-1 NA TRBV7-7 CASSLLAGGNNEQFF TGTGCTAGCAGCCTACTAGCGGGAGGGAACAATGAGCAGTTCTTC
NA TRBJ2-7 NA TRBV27 CASSLKPLTGSNPNTYEQYF TGTGCCAGCAGTTTAAAGCCTCTTACAGGGTCCAATCCAAATACCTACGAGCAGTACTTC
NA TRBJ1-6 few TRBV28 CASKNLSGYNSPLHF TGTGCCAGCAAAAACTTGTCAGGCTATAATTCACCCCTCCACTTT
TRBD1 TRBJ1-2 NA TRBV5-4 CASSLQPGTVYGYTF TGTGCCAGCAGCTTACAACCCGGGACAGTCTATGGCTACACCTTC
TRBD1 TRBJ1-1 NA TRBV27 CASSSDRAAEAFF TGTGCCAGCAGTTCCGACAGGGCAGCTGAAGCTTTCTTT